Detailed here is one TCR beta chain. The table lists this clonotype with a few counts. Its antigen specificity is not known. Qualities for individual bases were not recorded, and no much larger clone is one base off. This specimen belongs to a study of early T cells in non-severe SARS-CoV-2 infection (dated by TCRdb to about 2021). Describing the broader study: Bulk RNA from unsorted whole blood was used for TCR sequencing, so alpha and beta chains could not be paired.

Libraries were made using 5' RACE. Sequencing relied on a NextSeq 500. To correct for sequencing error and PCR bias, the TCR library protocol tagged individual cDNA molecules with unique molecular identifiers. Sequencing covered both TCR alpha and beta chains, and within each sample the abundances of alpha and beta sequences were tightly co-correlated. As for how the authors treated the data: Decombinator V4 was used to annotate TCR sequences for V gene, J gene and CDR3. Expanded TCRs were defined as changing significantly between any two time points under a Poisson model with p below 0.0001. TCR abundances were normalised to the total number of TCRs sequenced in each sample and reported as counts per million. MAIT TCRs were defined by TRAV1-2 paired with TRAJ12, TRAJ20 or TRAJ33, and iNKT TCRs by TRAV10 paired with TRAJ18. VDJdb, accessed 1 November 2021, was searched for CMV, EBV and SARS-CoV-2 annotated TCRs, excluding TCRs annotated for multiple antigens. TCRdb ran its own pipeline on the public reads, namely fastp trimming at Q25 and MiXCR clone calling, and kept in-frame beta chains. Duplicate CDR3 protein sequences are folded into a single record with the most common DNA and genes. The V and J calls come from TCRdb's annotation, not from the publication. The sample table lists tens of thousands of distinct CDR3 sequences, more than 9% of them with a count of one. The top ten clones comprise more than 1.5% of the sample.

The CDR3 holds 11 amino acids from the cysteine to the phenylalanine. The sequence is cut down to CDR3 DNA, 33 bases in frame from base 1. Trimming removed 4 bases from V and 5 bases from J, leaving 6 bases between the germline ends. Based on the germline V gene, the CDR1 and CDR2 sequences are SGHTA and FQGNSA. A case-control design nested within a healthcare worker cohort in London, UK, was used, with weekly nasopharyngeal swab PCR tests and blood sampling performed. Between 23 and 31 March 2020, the week of the UK lockdown, healthcare workers were enrolled and then followed up weekly for as long as 16 weeks. Study-wide conclusions, independent of this receptor: VDJdb matching was skewed toward anti-spike CD8 responses and likely underestimated virus-specific expansions by missing private and CD4 specificities.

This receptor chain uses TRBV7-2 and TRBJ2-7; 5 matching bases give a weak D call of TRBD1. This clonotype originated in an adult who was a healthcare worker with PCR-confirmed SARS-CoV-2 infection or an uninfected control (not recorded which). The sequencing sample was made of whole blood. The sequenced DNA is TGTGCCAGCAGCTCCAGGGACGAGCAGTACTTC. Its protein product is CASSSRDEQYF.